This T cell receptor beta chain was observed in a study of PD-1 blockade in classical Hodgkin lymphoma. Sample time point: cycle 4 day 1 (C4D1), after less than 7 weeks of nivolumab. Relapses following autologous stem cell transplantation were seen in all patients, with brentuximab vedotin exposure varying. Best responses included complete response and partial response; otherwise, the best response was progressive disease. The germline gives CDR1 MDHEN, CDR2 SYDVKM. This CDR3 is built from 13 residues. V lost 3 bases and J lost 5, with 8 bases in between. Clones were read by immunoSEQ multiplex PCR, and TCRdb kept only the in-frame ones, dropping some. The table has some 58,000 clones, roughly 89% seen once; the top ten hold 10%. Notes on the study in general: In CD4+ cells, TCR diversity went up significantly by C4D1, but in CD8+ cells it did not.

Concerning this clone: Its antigen is as yet unknown.

The rearrangement joins TRBV28 to TRBJ2-1, with no clear D. The TCR comes from a human donor with classical Hodgkin lymphoma. Material: peripheral blood mononuclear cells (PBMCs), obtained before the fourth cycle of nivolumab. The CDR3 sequence is CASSFRSDNEQFF. CDR3 DNA: TGTGCCAGCAGTTTTAGGTCGGACAATGAGCAGTTCTTC.